One and the same sample provided the 8 T cell receptor beta chains below, sequenced in a study of shared clonotypes between healthy human individuals. Assay: immunoSEQ multiplex PCR; the TCRdb copy retains only in-frame clones and omits some. The sample carries about 2.1 million clones, over 85% recorded once. Naive CD8 cells were CD45RO-negative, positively selected for CCR7, excluding terminally differentiated effector memory CD45RA+ cells. What was sequenced was naive CD8+ T cells from PBMCs. The receptor source for this set is a man aged 18-30 years in good health. Some clones in this sample may be carry-over from other donors' samples.

The chain joins TRBV7-2 to TRBJ2-7; 9 nucleotides agree with TRBD1. The V gene end was trimmed by 6 bases and the J gene end by 3 bases; junction bases not matched to a gene: 0. This CDR3 has 12 amino acids. Germline values: CDR1 SGHTA, CDR2 FQGNSA. The CDR3 DNA sequence: TGTGCCAGCAGGGACAGGGGCTACGAGCAGTACTTC. Its protein is CASRDRGYEQYF.

The chain joins TRBV14 to TRBJ1-2, with D possibly matching TRBD1 (6 bases). The CDR3 sequence is 13 residues long. CDR1 SGHDN and CDR2 FVKESK come from the germline V gene. V was pared by 4 bases and J by 5 bases, with 11 bases between. CDR3 residues: CASSPKQGYGYTF. CDR3 nucleotide sequence: TGTGCCAGCAGCCCTAAGCAGGGGTATGGCTACACCTTC.

This clone is a singleton in its sample. The rearrangement links TRBV27 to TRBJ1-1, with a possible D match to TRBD1 (5 bases). Per the germline V gene, CDR1 is MNHEY and CDR2 is SMNVEV (reference sequence). The CDR3 totals 15 residues. The V and J ends lost 0 bases and 6 bases respectively, with 14 bases between them. In nucleotides, the CDR3 is TGTGCCAGCAGTTTATCGGGTAGGGGCTGGGCTGAAGCTTTCTTT. Amino acid sequence: CASSLSGRGWAEAFF.

This clone was seen just once. The chain links TRBV6-5 to TRBJ2-1; D call uncertain. This CDR3 is 14 amino acids long. Germline CDR1 reads MNHEY; CDR2 reads SVGAGI. The germline V and J ends were trimmed by 0 bases and 8 bases, with 11 bases remaining between them. The CDR3 reads CASSYSLSQHEQFF. The DNA of the CDR3 is TGTGCCAGCAGTTACTCTTTGTCCCAACATGAGCAGTTCTTC.

The CDR3 loop is CASSLDLYREDYEQYF. CDR3 coding DNA: TGTGCCAGCAGCTTAGATCTTTATCGGGAAGACTACGAGCAGTACTTC. The genes are TRBV11-2 and TRBJ2-7; D possibly corresponds to TRBD2 (5 bases). Germline V gives CDR1 SGHAT, CDR2 FQNNGV. Trimming removed 0 bases from V and 3 bases from J, with 15 bases in between. This CDR3 has 16 residues.

The V and J genes are TRBV6-4 and TRBJ2-1, with D unresolved. In germline, CDR1 is MRHNA, CDR2 SNTAGT. V lost 1 base and J 0 bases, leaving 10 bases between the germline ends. CDR3 length: 16 residues. Here the CDR3 DNA reads TGTGCCAGCAGTGACTTGGCGCTAGGCTCCTACAATGAGCAGTTCTTC. Translated, it gives CASSDLALGSYNEQFF.

Worth noting for this clone: This may be a read error, as it is one base from a much larger clone. The V gene is TRBV7-8, the J gene TRBJ2-1; D is unclear. The ends were cut back, 0 bases at V and 9 bases at J, with 3 bases in the middle. Per the germline V gene, CDR1 is SGHVS and CDR2 is FQNEAQ. This CDR3 contains 11 residues. CDR3 bases: TGTGCCAGCAGCTTAGCGGGTGAGCAGTTCTTC. It is translated as CASSLAGEQFF.

Notes on this clone: Other nucleotide sequences from this sample produce the same CDR3. The chain has TRBV7-9 and TRBJ2-7; no clear D. With 5 bases removed from V and 2 bases from J, the gap between germline ends came to 10 bases. Germline CDR1 SEHNR, CDR2 FQNEAQ (reference sequence). The CDR3 runs 13 residues. The CDR3 spells CASSPPRAYEQYF. CDR3 coding DNA: TGTGCCAGCAGCCCTCCACGGGCCTACGAGCAGTACTTC. Based on the CDR3 plus reference TRBV7-9 and TRBJ2-7, the full variable domain is DTGVSQNPRHKITKRGQNVTFRCDPISEHNRLYWYRQTLGQGPEFLTYFQNEAQLEKSRLLSDRFSAERPKGSFSTLEIQRTEQGDSAMYLCASSPPRAYEQYFGPGTRLTVT.